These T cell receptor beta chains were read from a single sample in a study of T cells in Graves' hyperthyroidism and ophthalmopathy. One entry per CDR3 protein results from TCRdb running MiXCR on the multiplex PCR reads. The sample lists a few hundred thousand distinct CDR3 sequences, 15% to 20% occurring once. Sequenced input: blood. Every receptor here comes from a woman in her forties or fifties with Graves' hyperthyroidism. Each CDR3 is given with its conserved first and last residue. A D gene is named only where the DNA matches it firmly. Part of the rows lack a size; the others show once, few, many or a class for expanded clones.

CDR3: CASSLGVLLTGELFF
J: TRBJ2-2
V: TRBV5-6
size: .
D: .

CDR3: CASSESQGAWGYTF
J: TRBJ1-2
V: TRBV2
size: few
D: TRBD1

CDR3: CASSFGGGLKEAFF
J: TRBJ1-1
V: TRBV12-3/TRBV12-4
size: many
D: .

CDR3: CASSFGGASNYGYTF
J: TRBJ1-2
V: TRBV12-3/TRBV12-4
size: .
D: .

CDR3: CASSPVVMSTANTGELFF
J: TRBJ2-2
V: TRBV18
size: few
D: .

CDR3: CASSASAGGGGEQFF
J: TRBJ2-1
V: TRBV2
size: few
D: TRBD2

CDR3: CASSEGGAGRDEQFF
J: TRBJ2-1
V: TRBV6-1
size: many
D: .

CDR3: CASGYLRMELQYF
J: TRBJ2-4
V: TRBV2
size: many
D: .

CDR3: CASSLTGFGTYEQFF
J: .
V: TRBV27
size: .
D: TRBD1

CDR3: CSARSGVDTQYF
J: TRBJ2-3
V: TRBV20-1
size: many
D: .

CDR3: CASSGASYSNQPQHF
J: TRBJ1-5
V: TRBV19
size: few
D: .

CDR3: CATLTGQPTYEQYF
J: TRBJ2-7
V: TRBV28
size: .
D: .

CDR3: CASSQGDLRPYNEQFF
J: TRBJ2-1
V: TRBV3-1
size: many
D: .

CDR3: CASSPPKETEAFF
J: TRBJ1-1
V: TRBV5-5
size: many
D: .

CDR3: CASSQGVNEAFF
J: TRBJ1-1
V: TRBV3-1
size: many
D: .

CDR3: CASRGDRHMNTEAFF
J: TRBJ1-1
V: TRBV6-1
size: .
D: TRBD1

CDR3: CASSANPSGGSYNEQFF
J: TRBJ2-1
V: TRBV5-1
size: many
D: TRBD2

CDR3: CASSWASGNQETQYF
J: TRBJ2-5
V: TRBV9
size: few
D: TRBD2

CDR3: CASSLGAGVGYTF
J: TRBJ1-2
V: TRBV7-6
size: .
D: .

CDR3: CSASGDTEAFF
J: TRBJ1-1
V: TRBV20-1
size: few
D: .

CDR3: CASSIGGGTDTQYF
J: TRBJ2-3
V: TRBV19
size: .
D: TRBD2

CDR3: CSVQPTAYEQYF
J: TRBJ2-7
V: TRBV29-1
size: few
D: .

CDR3: CASSYAGMGDTQYF
J: TRBJ2-3
V: TRBV28
size: many
D: .

CDR3: CASSFGDTGYTEAFF
J: TRBJ1-1
V: TRBV5-1
size: .
D: .

CDR3: CASSQDPGGGEQYF
J: TRBJ2-7
V: TRBV4-2
size: .
D: .